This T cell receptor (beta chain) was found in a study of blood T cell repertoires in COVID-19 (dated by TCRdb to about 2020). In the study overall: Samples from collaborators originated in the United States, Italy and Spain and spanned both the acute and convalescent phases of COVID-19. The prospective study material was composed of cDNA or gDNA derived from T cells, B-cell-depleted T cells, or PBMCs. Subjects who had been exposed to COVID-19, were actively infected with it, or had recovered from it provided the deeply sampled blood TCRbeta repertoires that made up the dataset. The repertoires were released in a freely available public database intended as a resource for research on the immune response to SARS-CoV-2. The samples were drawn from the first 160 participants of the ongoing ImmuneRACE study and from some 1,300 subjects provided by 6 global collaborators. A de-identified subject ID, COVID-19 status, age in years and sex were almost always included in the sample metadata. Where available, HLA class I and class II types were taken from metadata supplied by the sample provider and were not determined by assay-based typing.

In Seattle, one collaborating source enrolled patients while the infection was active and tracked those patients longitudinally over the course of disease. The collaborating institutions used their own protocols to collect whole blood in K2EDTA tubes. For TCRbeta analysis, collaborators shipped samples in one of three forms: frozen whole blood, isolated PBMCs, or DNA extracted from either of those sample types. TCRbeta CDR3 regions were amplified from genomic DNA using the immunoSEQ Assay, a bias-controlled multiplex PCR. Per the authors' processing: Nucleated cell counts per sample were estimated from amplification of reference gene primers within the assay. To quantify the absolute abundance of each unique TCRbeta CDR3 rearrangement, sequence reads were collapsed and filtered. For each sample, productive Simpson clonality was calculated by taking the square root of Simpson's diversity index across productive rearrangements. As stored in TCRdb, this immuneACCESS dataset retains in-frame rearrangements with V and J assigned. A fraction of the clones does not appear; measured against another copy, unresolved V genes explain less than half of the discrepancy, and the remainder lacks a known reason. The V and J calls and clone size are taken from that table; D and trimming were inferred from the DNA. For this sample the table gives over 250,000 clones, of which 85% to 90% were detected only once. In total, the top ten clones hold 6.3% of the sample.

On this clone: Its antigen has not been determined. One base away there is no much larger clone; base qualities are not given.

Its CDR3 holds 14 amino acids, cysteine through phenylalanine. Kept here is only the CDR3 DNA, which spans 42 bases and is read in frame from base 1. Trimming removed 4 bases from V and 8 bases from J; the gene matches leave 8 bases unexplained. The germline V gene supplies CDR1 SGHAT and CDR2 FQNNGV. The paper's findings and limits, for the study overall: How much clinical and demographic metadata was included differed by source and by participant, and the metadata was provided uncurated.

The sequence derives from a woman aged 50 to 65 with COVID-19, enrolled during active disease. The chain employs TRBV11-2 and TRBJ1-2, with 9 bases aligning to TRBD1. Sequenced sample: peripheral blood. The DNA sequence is TGTGCCAGCAGCTGGCGGACAGGGGCGGAAGGCTACACCTTC. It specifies CASSWRTGAEGYTF. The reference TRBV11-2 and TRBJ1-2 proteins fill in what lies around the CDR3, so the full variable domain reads EAGVAQSPRYKIIEKRQSVAFWCNPISGHATLYWYQQILGQGPKLLIQFQNNGVVDDSQLPKDRFSAERLKGVDSTLKIQPAKLEDSAVYLCASSWRTGAEGYTFGSGTRLTVV.